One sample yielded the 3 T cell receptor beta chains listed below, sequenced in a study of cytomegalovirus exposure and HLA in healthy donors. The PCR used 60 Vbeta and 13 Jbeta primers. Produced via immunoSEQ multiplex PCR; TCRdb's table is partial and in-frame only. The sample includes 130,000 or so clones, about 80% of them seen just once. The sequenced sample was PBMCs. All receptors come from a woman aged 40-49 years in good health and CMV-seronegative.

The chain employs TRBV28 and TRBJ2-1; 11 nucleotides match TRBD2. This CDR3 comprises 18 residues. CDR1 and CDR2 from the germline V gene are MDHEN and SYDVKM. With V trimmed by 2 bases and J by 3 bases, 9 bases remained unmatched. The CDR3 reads CASSLRTSGRRLYNEQFF. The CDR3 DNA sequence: TGTGCCAGCAGTTTAAGAACTAGCGGGAGACGACTCTACAATGAGCAGTTCTTC.

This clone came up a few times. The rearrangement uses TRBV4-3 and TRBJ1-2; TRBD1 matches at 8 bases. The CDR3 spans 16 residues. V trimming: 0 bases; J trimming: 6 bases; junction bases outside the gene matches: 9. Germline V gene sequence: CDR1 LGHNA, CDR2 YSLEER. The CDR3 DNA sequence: TGCGCCAGCAGCCAAGATATTGTGACAGGGGCGAATGGCTACACCTTC. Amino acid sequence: CASSQDIVTGANGYTF.

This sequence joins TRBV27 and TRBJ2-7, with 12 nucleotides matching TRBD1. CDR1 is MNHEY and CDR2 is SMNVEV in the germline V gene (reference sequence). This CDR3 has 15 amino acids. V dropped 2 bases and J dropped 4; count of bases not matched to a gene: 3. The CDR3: CASSLGTGGLYEQYF. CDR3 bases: TGTGCCAGCAGTTTAGGGACAGGGGGCTTATACGAGCAGTACTTC.